Each of the 17 T cell receptor beta chains below was sequenced from the same sample in a study of CD8+ T cells in alopecia areata. RNA extraction was followed by reverse transcription into cDNA, which acted as the sequencing template. Method: immunoSEQ multiplex PCR; TCRdb's copy keeps in-frame clones and lacks some. The sample consists of 200,000 to 250,000 clones, 35% to 45% of them appearing once. Noted treatment: oral pan-JAK inhibitor, 5-10 mg twice daily. Sequenced here: CD4+ T cells sorted from blood, sampled at approximately week 34, from a patient treated with tofacitinib. These receptors all stem from a human donor with alopecia areata.

V is TRBV13 and J is TRBJ2-5; D is possibly TRBD2 (5 bases). With 0 bases removed from V and 5 bases from J, the gap between germline ends came to 10 bases. The CDR3 totals 14 residues. CDR1 is PRHDT, CDR2 FYEKMQ, per germline (reference sequence). The CDR3 coding sequence is TGTGCCAGCAGCTTAGGCGGAAGAGGGGAGACCCAGTACTTC. Encoded protein: CASSLGGRGETQYF.

This clone was counted between two and nine times. The CDR3, as DNA: TGTGCCATGCGCCGGGACTTAAGAAGTAGCACTGAAGCTTTCTTT. Translating it yields CAMRRDLRSSTEAFF. This chain links TRBV5-4 with TRBJ1-1; possible D gene TRBD1, 5 bases. Trimming left V 9 bases short and J 4 bases short, with 22 bases between. The CDR3 covers 15 residues. Germline V gene lookup returns CDR1 SGHNT and CDR2 YYREEE (reference sequence).

This clone was counted only a few times. The chain employs TRBV5-1 and TRBJ2-7; D call uncertain. V was pared by 0 bases and J by 3 bases, with 7 bases between. Germline-derived CDR1 and CDR2 are SGHRS and YFSETQ. The CDR3 spans 13 residues. This CDR3 is CASSLAEFYEQYF. The CDR3 coding sequence is TGCGCCAGCAGCTTGGCCGAGTTCTACGAGCAGTACTTC.

This clone appeared a single time. The chain recombines TRBV15 with TRBJ2-1; 15 nucleotides line up with TRBD2. CDR1 is LNHNV, CDR2 YYDKDF, per germline (reference sequence). The J segment lost 7 bases and the V segment lost 5 bases, leaving 3 bases of the junction unmatched. The CDR3 extends over 15 amino acids. The CDR3 spells CATSGGTSGRNEQFF. CDR3 DNA sequence: TGTGCCACCAGCGGGGGGACTAGCGGGAGGAATGAGCAGTTCTTC.

This clone was observed a few times. The chain employs TRBV25-1 and TRBJ2-4, with D possibly being TRBD2 (6 bases). The CDR3 consists of 17 residues. Germline V gene sequence: CDR1 MGHDK, CDR2 SYGVNS. Trimming cost V 3 bases and J 1 base, with 16 bases left between them. CDR3 nucleotide sequence: TGTGCCAGCAGTGATCACCTCGGGGGTTACGCCAAAAACATTCAGTACTTC. Protein product: CASSDHLGGYAKNIQYF. The variable domain in full, completed from reference TRBV25-1 and TRBJ2-4, reads EADIYQTPRYLVIGTGKKITLECSQTMGHDKMYWYQQDPGMELHLIHYSYGVNSTEKGDLSSESTVSRIRTEHFPLTLESARPSHTSQYLCASSDHLGGYAKNIQYFGAGTRLSVL.

V usage is TRBV5-6 and J usage is TRBJ2-4; D is uncertain. V was shortened by 2 bases and J by 7 bases, with 16 bases between the two germline ends. This CDR3 is built from 15 residues. Per germline, CDR1 SGHDT and CDR2 YYEEEE. CDR3 sequence: CASSFGVVQDNIQYF. The CDR3 region has the DNA TGTGCCAGCAGCTTTGGGGTCGTTCAGGATAACATTCAGTACTTC.

This clone was found a few times. The CDR3 loop is CASSLAQGNYGYTF. For the CDR3, the DNA is TGTGCCAGCAGCTTAGCGCAGGGGAACTATGGCTACACCTTC. The chain joins TRBV7-8 to TRBJ1-2; D might be TRBD1 (6 bases). This CDR3 is 14 amino acids long. V lost 0 bases, J lost 2 bases, and 7 bases lay in between. Germline CDR1 and CDR2: SGHVS and FQNEAQ.

In its sample, this clone was seen a few times. V and J are TRBV11-2 and TRBJ1-1; 8 positions match TRBD1. The CDR3 is 17 amino acids. V lost 5 bases, J lost 0 bases, and 11 bases stayed unmatched. The germline V gene has CDR1 SGHAT and CDR2 FQNNGV. This chain's CDR3 is CASSTRQGPGVNTEAFF. CDR3 coding DNA: TGTGCCAGCAGCACACGACAGGGGCCTGGGGTGAACACTGAAGCTTTCTTT.

This chain connects TRBV7-8 to TRBJ2-3; 9 bases agree with TRBD2. The length of the CDR3 is 15 residues. Germline V gives CDR1 SGHVS, CDR2 FQNEAQ. V was pared by 3 bases and J by 1 base, with 2 bases of the junction left unmatched. The CDR3 sequence: CASSLWTSGTDTQYF. The CDR3 DNA reads TGTGCCAGCAGCTTGTGGACTAGCGGCACAGATACGCAGTATTTT.

This chain joins TRBV4-2 and TRBJ2-3; D is undetermined. This CDR3 has 14 residues. Per the germline V gene, CDR1 is LGHNA and CDR2 is YNFKEQ. V lost 0 bases and J 3 bases, leaving 7 bases between the germline ends. The CDR3 loop reads CASSQDPNTDTQYF. DNA of the CDR3: TGTGCCAGCAGCCAAGATCCCAATACAGATACGCAGTATTTT.

The chain uses TRBV29-1 and TRBJ2-7; 8 bases map to TRBD1. The CDR3 consists of 12 residues. The trim removed 6 bases at V and 5 bases at J, leaving 6 bases unmatched. Per germline, CDR1 SQVTM and CDR2 ANQGSEA. The CDR3 spells CSVRQGFNEQYF. The CDR3 nucleotides read TGCAGCGTCCGACAGGGGTTCAACGAGCAGTACTTC.

This clone was observed a few times. V is TRBV11-2 and J is TRBJ1-1; D not resolved. V lost 4 bases to trimming and J lost 4 bases, with 10 bases between them. The germline gives CDR1 SGHAT, CDR2 FQNNGV. CDR3 length: 13 residues. CDR3 sequence reads: CASSWTGGTEAFF. The CDR3 DNA follows: TGTGCCAGCAGCTGGACGGGCGGCACTGAAGCTTTCTTT.

There are a few counts of this clone. The chain employs TRBV6-6 and TRBJ2-1, with 7 bases fitting TRBD1. This CDR3 comprises 15 residues. The V and J ends lost 5 bases and 4 bases, in that order; junction bases with no gene match: 8. Germline values: CDR1 MNHNY, CDR2 SVGAGI (reference sequence). The CDR3 loop is CASSRQGGRYNEQFF. The DNA of the CDR3 is TGTGCCAGCAGTCGACAGGGTGGTCGGTACAATGAGCAGTTCTTC.

This clone was seen more than once but under ten times. The chain uses TRBV5-1 and TRBJ2-5; D is unresolved. Trimming shortened V by 1 base and J by 5 bases, and 12 bases separated the two germline ends. There are 14 residues in the CDR3. Germline V lookup: CDR1 SGHRS, CDR2 YFSETQ. The CDR3, as DNA: TGCGCCAGCAGCTTGAGGTCCGCCCAGGAGACCCAGTACTTC. Translated, it gives CASSLRSAQETQYF.

This clone was picked up a small number of times. The gene calls are TRBV6-6 and TRBJ1-5; maybe TRBD1 (6 bases). The CDR3 loop spans 16 amino acids. V shed 5 bases and J shed 5 bases, with 19 bases lying between them. Germline lookup yields CDR1 MNHNY and CDR2 SVGAGI (reference sequence). In DNA, the CDR3 is TGTGCCAGCAGTAATAGAAGGGGGGGCGGACATCAGCCCCAGCATTTT. This encodes CASSNRRGGGHQPQHF.

The rearrangement uses TRBV6-5 and TRBJ1-6; a possible D gene is TRBD1 (5 bases). Germline V gene data show CDR1 as MNHEY and CDR2 as SVGAGI. With 2 bases removed from V and 11 bases from J, the gap between germline ends came to 10 bases. This CDR3 spans 13 amino acids. CDR3 sequence: CASSYKGSAPLHF. In nucleotides, the CDR3 is TGTGCCAGCAGTTACAAGGGGTCCGCACCCCTCCACTTT.

Ten or more counts support this clone. The genes are TRBV9 and TRBJ2-2, with TRBD1 as a possible D gene (5 bases). This CDR3 is 11 amino acids long. Trimming pared 9 bases from V and 6 bases from J, leaving 9 bases between. Germline CDR1 is SGDLS and CDR2 is YYNGEE. CDR3 in DNA: TGTGCCACAGGGTGGCCCGGGGAGCTGTTTTTT. Translation gives CATGWPGELFF. The complete variable domain, with remaining parts taken from reference TRBV9 and TRBJ2-2, reads DSGVTQTPKHLITATGQRVTLRCSPRSGDLSVYWYQQSLDQGLQFLIQYYNGEERAKGNILERFSAQQFPDLHSELNLSSLELGDSALYFCATGWPGELFFGEGSRLTVL.